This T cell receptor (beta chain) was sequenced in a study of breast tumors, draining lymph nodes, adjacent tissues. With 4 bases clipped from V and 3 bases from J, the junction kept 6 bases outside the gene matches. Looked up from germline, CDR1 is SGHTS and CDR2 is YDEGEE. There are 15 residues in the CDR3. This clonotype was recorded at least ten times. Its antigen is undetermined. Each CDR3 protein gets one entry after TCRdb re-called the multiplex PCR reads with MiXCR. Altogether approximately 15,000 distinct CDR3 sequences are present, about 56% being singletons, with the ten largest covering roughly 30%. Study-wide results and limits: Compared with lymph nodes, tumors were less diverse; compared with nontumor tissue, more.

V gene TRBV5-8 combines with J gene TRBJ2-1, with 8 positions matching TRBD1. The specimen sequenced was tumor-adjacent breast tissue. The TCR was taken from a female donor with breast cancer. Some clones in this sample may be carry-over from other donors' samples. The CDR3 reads CASSKGQASYNEQFF. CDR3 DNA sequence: TGTGCCAGCAGCAAGGGACAGGCCAGCTACAATGAGCAGTTCTTC.